This TCR beta chain emerged from a study of early T cells in non-severe SARS-CoV-2 infection (dated by TCRdb to the early 2020s). For the wider study: Bulk RNA from unsorted whole blood was used for TCR sequencing, so alpha and beta chains could not be paired.

The investigation overall reported the following: VDJdb matching was skewed toward anti-spike CD8 responses and likely underestimated virus-specific expansions by missing private and CD4 specificities.

This clonotype was picked up many times. What antigen it recognizes has not been identified. Base qualities are not at hand, and no much larger clone is one base apart. Set within a cohort of healthcare workers in London, UK, this nested case-control study involved weekly PCR testing of nasopharyngeal swabs along with blood sampling. Between 23 and 31 March 2020, the week of the UK lockdown, healthcare workers were enrolled and then followed up weekly for as long as 16 weeks. Receptors were amplified or captured by 5' RACE. TCRdb names NextSeq 500 as the instrument used. In the TCR library protocol, unique molecular identifiers were attached to individual cDNA molecules to correct for PCR bias and sequencing error. Both TCR alpha and beta chains were sequenced, and tight co-correlation was observed between alpha and beta sequence abundances in each sample. From the authors' description of their analysis: V gene, J gene and CDR3 annotation of TCR sequences was performed with Decombinator V4. TCRs were defined as expanded if a significant change between any two time points was detected under a Poisson model with p below 0.0001. TCR abundances were normalised to the total number of TCRs sequenced per sample and were expressed as counts per million. VDJdb, accessed 1 November 2021, was searched for CMV, EBV and SARS-CoV-2 annotated TCRs, excluding TCRs annotated for multiple antigens. Using fastp trimming at Q25 and MiXCR clonotype assembly, TCRdb reanalyzed the public sequencing data and kept in-frame beta chains. Each CDR3 protein appears once, grouped with its most common genes and DNA. The V and J calls reflect TCRdb's pipeline rather than the authors' work. The sample data list some 33,000 distinct CDR3 sequences, and approximately 5.2% of these were observed just once. The biggest ten clones account for over 10% of the sample.

This TCR came from an adult who was a healthcare worker with PCR-confirmed SARS-CoV-2 infection or an uninfected control (not recorded which). Sequences were obtained from whole blood.

In nucleotides, the sequence is TGTGCCAGCAGCCCGGGACACCTCCAAGAGACCCAGTACTTC. It codes for CASSPGHLQETQYF. The chain is encoded by TRBV28 joined to TRBJ2-5; the best D guess is TRBD1, with 6 bases matching. V lost 6 bases and J lost 1 base; the stretch between them is 12 bases long. The CDR3 covers 14 residues, taking in both the cysteine and the phenylalanine. The kept DNA is CDR3 alone, 42 bases in frame from the first base. As encoded in the germline V gene, CDR1 is MDHEN while CDR2 is SYDVKM.